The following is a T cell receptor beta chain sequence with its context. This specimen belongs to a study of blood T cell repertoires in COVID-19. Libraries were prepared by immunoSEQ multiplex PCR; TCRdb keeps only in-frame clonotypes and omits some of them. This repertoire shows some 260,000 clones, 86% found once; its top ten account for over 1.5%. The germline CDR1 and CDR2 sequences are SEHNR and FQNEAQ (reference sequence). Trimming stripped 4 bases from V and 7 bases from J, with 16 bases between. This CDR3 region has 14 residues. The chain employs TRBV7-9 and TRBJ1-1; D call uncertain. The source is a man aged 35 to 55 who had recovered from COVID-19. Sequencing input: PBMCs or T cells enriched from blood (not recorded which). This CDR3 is CASSSFTTDGEAFF. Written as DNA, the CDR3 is TGTGCCAGCAGCTCCTTTACTACCGACGGTGAAGCTTTCTTT.